This T cell receptor beta chain was retrieved from a study of post-analysis software for immune sequencing data. General observations from the study: Patients with multiple sclerosis recorded significantly lower normalized Chao1 diversity than controls, the study found. Compared with controls, patients had more of roughly 5 TRBV segments, including TRBV5-6, TRBV5-1 and TRBV20-1.

As to this clonotype: Its antigen is not known.

The CDR3 is 15 amino acids. V lost 1 base, J lost 7 bases, and 10 bases stayed unmatched. CDR1 SGHRS and CDR2 YFSETQ come from the germline V gene. cDNA libraries for TCR beta contained unique molecular identifiers. One entry per CDR3 protein results from TCRdb running MiXCR on the PCR reads. The table includes about 430,000 distinct CDR3 sequences, 39% detected once. This clonotype originated in a girl between 2 and 10 years old with multiple sclerosis. V and J are TRBV5-1 and TRBJ2-7, with TRBD1 matching over 8 bases. The sequenced sample consisted of blood. In DNA, the CDR3 is TGCGCCAGCAGCTTGTTGGAGACAGGGGATCGGGAGCAGTACTTC. It is translated as CASSLLETGDREQYF.